Sequencing of this T cell receptor (beta chain) was carried out in a study of shared clonotypes between healthy human individuals. Trimming cost V 5 bases and J 7 bases; bases outside gene matches: 9. Germline V gene data show CDR1 as SGHAT and CDR2 as FQNNGV. CDR3 length: 15 residues. Sequencing was performed with immunoSEQ multiplex PCR; in TCRdb, only in-frame clones are kept and a portion is missing. The table shows about 1,500,000 clones, with approximately 96% occurring only once. The source material was naive CD4+ T cells sorted from blood. As to subset: CD45RA+ positively selected. This sequence was found in a young man in good health. The chain is built from TRBV11-2 and TRBJ2-7; 12 nucleotides match TRBD2. CDR3 region: CASSLWTSGMGEQYF. CDR3 bases: TGTGCCAGCAGCCTCTGGACTAGCGGGATGGGAGAGCAGTACTTC.